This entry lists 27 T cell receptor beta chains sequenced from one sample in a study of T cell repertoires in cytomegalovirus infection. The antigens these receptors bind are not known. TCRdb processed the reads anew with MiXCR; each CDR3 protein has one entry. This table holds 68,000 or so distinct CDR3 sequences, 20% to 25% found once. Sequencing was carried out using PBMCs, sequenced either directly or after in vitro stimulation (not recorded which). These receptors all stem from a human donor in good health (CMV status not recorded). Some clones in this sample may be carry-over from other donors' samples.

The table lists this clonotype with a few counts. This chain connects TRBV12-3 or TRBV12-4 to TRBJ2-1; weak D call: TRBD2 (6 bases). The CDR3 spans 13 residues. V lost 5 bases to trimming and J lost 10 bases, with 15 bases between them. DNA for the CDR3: TGTGCCAGCAGTCCTGGCGGGGCTGGGGAGCAGTTCTTC. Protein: CASSPGGAGEQFF.

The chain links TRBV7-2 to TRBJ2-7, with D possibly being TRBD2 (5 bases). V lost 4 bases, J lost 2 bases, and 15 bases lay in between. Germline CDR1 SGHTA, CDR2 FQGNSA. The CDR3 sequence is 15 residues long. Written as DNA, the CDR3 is TGTGCCAGCAGCTCCTCGAGGGTTACTACCTACGAGCAGTACTTC. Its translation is CASSSSRVTTYEQYF.

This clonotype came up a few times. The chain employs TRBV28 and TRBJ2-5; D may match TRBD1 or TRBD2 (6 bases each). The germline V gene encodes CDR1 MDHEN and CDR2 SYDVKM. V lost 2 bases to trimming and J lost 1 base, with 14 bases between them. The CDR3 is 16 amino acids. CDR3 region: CASSLIVGGGQETQYF. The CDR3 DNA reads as TGTGCCAGCAGTTTAATTGTCGGGGGCGGCCAAGAGACCCAGTACTTC.

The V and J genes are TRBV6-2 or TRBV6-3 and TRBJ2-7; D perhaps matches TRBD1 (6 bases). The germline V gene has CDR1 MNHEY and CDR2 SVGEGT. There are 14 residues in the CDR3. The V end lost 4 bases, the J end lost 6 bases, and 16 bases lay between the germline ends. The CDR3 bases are TGTGCCAGCAGTTTACAGGGCCTAACGATCGAGCAGTACTTC. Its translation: CASSLQGLTIEQYF.

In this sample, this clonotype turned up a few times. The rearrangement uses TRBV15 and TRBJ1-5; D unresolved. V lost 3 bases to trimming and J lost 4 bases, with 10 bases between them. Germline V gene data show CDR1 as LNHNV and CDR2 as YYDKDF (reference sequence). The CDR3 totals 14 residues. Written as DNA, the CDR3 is TGTGCCACCAGCAGTTCCTACAGAAATCAGCCCCAGCATTTT. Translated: CATSSSYRNQPQHF.

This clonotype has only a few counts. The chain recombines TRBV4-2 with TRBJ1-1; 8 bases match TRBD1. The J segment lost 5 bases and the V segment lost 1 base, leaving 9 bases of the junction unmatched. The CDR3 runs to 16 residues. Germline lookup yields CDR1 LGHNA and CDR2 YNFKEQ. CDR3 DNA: TGTGCCAGCAGCCAAGTGCGGGACAGGAGGGATACTGAAGCTTTCTTT. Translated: CASSQVRDRRDTEAFF.

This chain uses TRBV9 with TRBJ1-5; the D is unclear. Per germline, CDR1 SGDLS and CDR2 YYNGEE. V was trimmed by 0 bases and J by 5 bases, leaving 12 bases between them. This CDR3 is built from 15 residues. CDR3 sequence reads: CASSVEPSGHQPQHF. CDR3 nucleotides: TGTGCCAGCAGCGTAGAACCGTCCGGACATCAGCCCCAGCATTTT. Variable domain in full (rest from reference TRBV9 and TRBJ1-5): DSGVTQTPKHLITATGQRVTLRCSPRSGDLSVYWYQQSLDQGLQFLIQYYNGEERAKGNILERFSAQQFPDLHSELNLSSLELGDSALYFCASSVEPSGHQPQHFGDGTRLSIL.

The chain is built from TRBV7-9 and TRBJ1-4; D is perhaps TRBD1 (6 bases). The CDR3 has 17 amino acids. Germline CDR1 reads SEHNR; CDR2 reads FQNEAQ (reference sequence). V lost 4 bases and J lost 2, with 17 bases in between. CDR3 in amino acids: CASSWETGSYTNEKLFF. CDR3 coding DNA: TGTGCCAGCAGCTGGGAGACAGGCAGCTATACTAATGAAAAACTGTTTTTT.

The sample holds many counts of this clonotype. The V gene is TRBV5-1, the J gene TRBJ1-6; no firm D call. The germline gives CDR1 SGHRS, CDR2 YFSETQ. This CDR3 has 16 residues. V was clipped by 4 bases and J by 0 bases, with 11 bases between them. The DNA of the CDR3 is TGCGCCAGCAGCCTCGTAGATACCTCCTATAATTCACCCCTCCACTTT. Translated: CASSLVDTSYNSPLHF.

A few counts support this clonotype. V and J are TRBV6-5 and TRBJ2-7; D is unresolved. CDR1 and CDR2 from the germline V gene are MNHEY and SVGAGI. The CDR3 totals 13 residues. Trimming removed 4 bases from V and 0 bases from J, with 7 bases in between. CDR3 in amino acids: CASSSRNSYEQYV. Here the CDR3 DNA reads TGTGCCAGCAGTTCCCGAAACTCCTACGAGCAGTACGTC.

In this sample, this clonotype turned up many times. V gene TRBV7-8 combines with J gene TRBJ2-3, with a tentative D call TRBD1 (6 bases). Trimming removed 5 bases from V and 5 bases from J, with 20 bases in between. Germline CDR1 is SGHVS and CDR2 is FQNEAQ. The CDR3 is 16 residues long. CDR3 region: CASSPTQGRVEDTQYF. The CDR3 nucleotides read TGTGCCAGCAGCCCCACCCAGGGGCGAGTTGAAGATACGCAGTATTTT.

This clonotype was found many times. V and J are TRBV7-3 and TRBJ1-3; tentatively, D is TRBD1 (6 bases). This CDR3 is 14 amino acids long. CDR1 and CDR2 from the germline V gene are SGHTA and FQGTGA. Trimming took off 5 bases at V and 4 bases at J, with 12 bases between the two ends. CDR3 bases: TGTGCCAGCAGCGGCTCGGGGGGCGGAAACACCATATATTTT. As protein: CASSGSGGGNTIYF. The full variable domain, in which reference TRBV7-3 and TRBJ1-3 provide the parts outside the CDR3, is GAGVSQTPSNKVTEKGKYVELRCDPISGHTALYWYRQSLGQGPEFLIYFQGTGAADDSGLPNDRFFAVRPEGSVSTLKIQRTERGDSAVYLCASSGSGGGNTIYFGEGSWLTVV.

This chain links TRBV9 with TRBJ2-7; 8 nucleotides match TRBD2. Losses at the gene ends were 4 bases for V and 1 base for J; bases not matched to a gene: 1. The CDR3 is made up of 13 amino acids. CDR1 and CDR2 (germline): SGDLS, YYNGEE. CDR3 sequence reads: CASSTSGSYEQYF. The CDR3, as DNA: TGTGCCAGCAGCACTAGCGGATCCTACGAGCAGTACTTC.

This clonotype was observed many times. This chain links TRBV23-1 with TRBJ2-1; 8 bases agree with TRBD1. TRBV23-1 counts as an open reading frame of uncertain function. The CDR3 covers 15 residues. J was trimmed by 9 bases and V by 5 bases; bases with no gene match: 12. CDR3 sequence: CASSYETGENPEQFF. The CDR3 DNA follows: TGCGCCAGCAGTTACGAGACAGGGGAAAATCCTGAGCAGTTCTTC.

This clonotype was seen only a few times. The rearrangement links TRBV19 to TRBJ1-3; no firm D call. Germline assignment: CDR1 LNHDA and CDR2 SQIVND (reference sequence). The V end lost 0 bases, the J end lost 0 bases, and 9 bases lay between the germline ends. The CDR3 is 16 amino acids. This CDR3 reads CASSIDTTLSGNTIYF. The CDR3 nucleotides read TGTGCCAGTAGTATAGATACGACCCTCTCTGGAAACACCATATATTTT.

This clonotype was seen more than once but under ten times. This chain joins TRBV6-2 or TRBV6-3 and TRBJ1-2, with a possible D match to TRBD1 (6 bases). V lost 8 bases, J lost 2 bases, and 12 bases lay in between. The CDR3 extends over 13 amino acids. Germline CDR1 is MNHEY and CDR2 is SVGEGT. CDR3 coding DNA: TGTGCCAGCTCCAACAGGGAGAACTATGGCTACACCTTC. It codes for CASSNRENYGYTF.

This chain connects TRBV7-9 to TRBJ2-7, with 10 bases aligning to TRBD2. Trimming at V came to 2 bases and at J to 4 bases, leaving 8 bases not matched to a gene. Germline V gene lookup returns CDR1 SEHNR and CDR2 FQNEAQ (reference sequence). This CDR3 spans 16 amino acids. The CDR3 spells CASSLIRLAGVYEQYV. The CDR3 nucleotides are TGTGCCAGCAGCTTAATACGGCTAGCGGGAGTTTACGAGCAGTACGTC.

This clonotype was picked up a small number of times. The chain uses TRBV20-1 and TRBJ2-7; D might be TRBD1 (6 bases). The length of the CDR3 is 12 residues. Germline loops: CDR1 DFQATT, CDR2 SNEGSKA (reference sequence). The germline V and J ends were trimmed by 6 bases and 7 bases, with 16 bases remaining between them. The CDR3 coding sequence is TGCAGTGCGCTATACAGGGCAGGGGAGCAGTACGTC. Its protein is CSALYRAGEQYV.

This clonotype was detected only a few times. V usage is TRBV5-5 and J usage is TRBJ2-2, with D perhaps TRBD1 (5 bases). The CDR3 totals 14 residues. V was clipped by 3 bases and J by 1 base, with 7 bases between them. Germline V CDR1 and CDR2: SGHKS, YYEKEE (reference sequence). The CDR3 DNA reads TGTGCCAGCAGCTGGGGCCTGAACACCGGGGAGCTGTTTTTT. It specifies CASSWGLNTGELFF.

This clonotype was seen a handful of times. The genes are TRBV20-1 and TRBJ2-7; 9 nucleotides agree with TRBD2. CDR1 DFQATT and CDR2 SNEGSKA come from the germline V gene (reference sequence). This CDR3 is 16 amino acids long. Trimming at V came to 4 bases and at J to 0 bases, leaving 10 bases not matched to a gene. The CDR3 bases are TGCAGTGCTACACTTCCGGGACTAGCCAGCTCCTACGAGCAGTACTTC. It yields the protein CSATLPGLASSYEQYF.

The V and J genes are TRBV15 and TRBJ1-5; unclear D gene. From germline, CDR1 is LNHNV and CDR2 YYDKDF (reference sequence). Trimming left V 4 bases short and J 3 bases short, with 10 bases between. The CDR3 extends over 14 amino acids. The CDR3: CATSTTLYNQPQHF. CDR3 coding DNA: TGTGCCACCAGCACGACGCTTTACAATCAGCCCCAGCATTTT.

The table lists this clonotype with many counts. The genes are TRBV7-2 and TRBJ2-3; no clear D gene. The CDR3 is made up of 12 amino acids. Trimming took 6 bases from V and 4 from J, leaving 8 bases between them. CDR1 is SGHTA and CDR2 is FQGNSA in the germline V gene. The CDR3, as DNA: TGTGCCAGCAGAGGAATCCCAGATACGCAGTATTTT. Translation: CASRGIPDTQYF. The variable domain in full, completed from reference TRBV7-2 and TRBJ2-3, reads GAGVSQSPSNKVTEKGKDVELRCDPISGHTALYWYRQSLGQGLEFLIYFQGNSAPDKSGLPSDRFSAERTGGSVSTLTIQRTQQEDSAVYLCASRGIPDTQYFGPGTRLTVL.

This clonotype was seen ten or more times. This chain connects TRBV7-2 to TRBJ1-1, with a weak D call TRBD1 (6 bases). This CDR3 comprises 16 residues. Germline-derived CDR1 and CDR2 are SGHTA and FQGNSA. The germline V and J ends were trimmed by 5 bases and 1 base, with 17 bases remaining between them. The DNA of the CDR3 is TGTGCCAGCAGCATCTTGGGGGGGGCGAGGAACACTGAAGCTTTCTTT. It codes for CASSILGGARNTEAFF. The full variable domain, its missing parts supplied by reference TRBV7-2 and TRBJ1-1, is GAGVSQSPSNKVTEKGKDVELRCDPISGHTALYWYRQSLGQGLEFLIYFQGNSAPDKSGLPSDRFSAERTGGSVSTLTIQRTQQEDSAVYLCASSILGGARNTEAFFGQGTRLTVV.

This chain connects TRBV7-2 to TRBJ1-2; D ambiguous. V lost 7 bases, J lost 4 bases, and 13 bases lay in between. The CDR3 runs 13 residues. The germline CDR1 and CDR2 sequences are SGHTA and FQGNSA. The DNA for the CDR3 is TGTGCCAGCATCGAGATTAACCGCTATGGCTACACCTTC. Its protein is CASIEINRYGYTF.

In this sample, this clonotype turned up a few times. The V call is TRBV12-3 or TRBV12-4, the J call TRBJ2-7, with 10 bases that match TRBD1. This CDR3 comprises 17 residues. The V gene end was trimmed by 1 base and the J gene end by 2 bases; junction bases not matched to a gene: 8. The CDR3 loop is CASSLVQDRGFPYEQYF. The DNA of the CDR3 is TGTGCCAGCAGTTTAGTTCAGGACAGGGGGTTTCCCTACGAGCAGTACTTC.

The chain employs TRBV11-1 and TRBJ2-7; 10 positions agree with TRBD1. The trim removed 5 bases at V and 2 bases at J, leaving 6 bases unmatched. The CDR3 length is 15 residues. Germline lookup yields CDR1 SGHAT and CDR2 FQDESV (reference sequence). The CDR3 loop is CASSVRTGGPYEQYF. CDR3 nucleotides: TGTGCCAGCAGCGTACGGACAGGGGGACCCTACGAGCAGTACTTC.

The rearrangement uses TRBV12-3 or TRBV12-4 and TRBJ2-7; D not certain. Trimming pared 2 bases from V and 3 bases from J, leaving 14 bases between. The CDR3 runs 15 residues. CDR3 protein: CASSLYSGIGYEQYF. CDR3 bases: TGTGCCAGCAGTTTATACTCTGGCATCGGCTACGAGCAGTACTTC.